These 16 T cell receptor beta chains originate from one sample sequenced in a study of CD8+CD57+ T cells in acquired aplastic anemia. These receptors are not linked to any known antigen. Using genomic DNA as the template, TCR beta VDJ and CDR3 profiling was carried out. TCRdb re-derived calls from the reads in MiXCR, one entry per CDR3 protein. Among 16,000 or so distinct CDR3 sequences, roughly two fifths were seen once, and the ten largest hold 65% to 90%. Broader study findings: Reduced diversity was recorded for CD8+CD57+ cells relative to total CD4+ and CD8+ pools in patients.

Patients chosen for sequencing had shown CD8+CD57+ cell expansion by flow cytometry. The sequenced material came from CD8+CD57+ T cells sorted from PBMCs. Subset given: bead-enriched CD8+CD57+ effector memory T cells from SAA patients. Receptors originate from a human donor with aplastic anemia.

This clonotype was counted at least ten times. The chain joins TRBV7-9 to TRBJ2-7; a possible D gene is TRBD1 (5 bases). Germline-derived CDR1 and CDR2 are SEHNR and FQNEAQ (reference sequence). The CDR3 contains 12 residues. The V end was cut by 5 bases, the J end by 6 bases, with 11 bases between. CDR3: CASSLGHREQYF. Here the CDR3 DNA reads TGTGCCAGCAGCCTCGGACATCGCGAGCAGTACTTC.

The CDR3 sequence is CASSLESVIEQFF. For the CDR3, the DNA is TGTGCCAGCAGTTTAGAATCGGTTATAGAGCAGTTCTTC. The J gene is TRBJ2-1, the V gene TRBV12-3 or TRBV12-4; D not certain. V dropped 1 base and J dropped 10 bases, with 11 bases sitting between them. This CDR3 comprises 13 residues.

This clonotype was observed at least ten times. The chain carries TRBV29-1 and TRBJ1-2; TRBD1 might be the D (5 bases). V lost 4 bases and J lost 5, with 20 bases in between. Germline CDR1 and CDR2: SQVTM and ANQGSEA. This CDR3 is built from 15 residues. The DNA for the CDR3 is TGCAGCGTTGTGTCCGACGGGGCCCCTGGGTATGGCTACACCTTC. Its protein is CSVVSDGAPGYGYTF.

This chain's CDR3 is CASSLGQGLNEQFF. The CDR3 DNA reads TGTGCCAGCAGCTTGGGACAGGGGTTGAATGAGCAGTTCTTC. The V gene is TRBV5-6, the J gene TRBJ2-1; the match to TRBD1 covers 8 bases. CDR1 SGHDT and CDR2 YYEEEE come from the germline V gene. The trim removed 0 bases at V and 7 bases at J, leaving 3 bases unmatched. The CDR3 totals 14 residues.

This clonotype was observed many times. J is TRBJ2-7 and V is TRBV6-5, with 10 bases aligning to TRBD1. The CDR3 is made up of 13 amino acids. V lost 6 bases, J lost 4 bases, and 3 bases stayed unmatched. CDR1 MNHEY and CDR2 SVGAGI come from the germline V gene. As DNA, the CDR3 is TGTGCCAGCAGCCAGGGACAGGGGTACGAGCAGTACTTC. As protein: CASSQGQGYEQYF.

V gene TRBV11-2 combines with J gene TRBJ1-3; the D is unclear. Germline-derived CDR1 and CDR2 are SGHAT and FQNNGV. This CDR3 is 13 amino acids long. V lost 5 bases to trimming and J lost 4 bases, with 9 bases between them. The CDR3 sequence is CASSPRLGNTIYF. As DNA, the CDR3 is TGTGCCAGCAGCCCACGGCTCGGAAACACCATATATTTT.

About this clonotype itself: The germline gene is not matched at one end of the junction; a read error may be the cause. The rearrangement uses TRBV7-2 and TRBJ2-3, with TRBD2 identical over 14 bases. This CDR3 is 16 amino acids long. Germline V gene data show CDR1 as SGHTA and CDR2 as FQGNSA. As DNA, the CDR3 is TGCGCCAGCAGCTTATGGACTAGCGGGGGGACAGATACGCAGTATTTT. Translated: CASSLWTSGGTDTQYF.

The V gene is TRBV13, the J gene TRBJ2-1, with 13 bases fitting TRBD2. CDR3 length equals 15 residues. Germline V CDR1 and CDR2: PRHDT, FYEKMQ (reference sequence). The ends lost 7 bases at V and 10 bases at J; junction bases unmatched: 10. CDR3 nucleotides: TGTGCCAGCAACCCGAGACTAGCGGGAGGACGCGAGCAGTTCTTC. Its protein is CASNPRLAGGREQFF.

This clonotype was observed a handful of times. The CDR3 here is CSGLAGGAYEQYF. CDR3 nucleotide sequence: TGCAGTGGTTTGGCGGGAGGCGCCTACGAGCAGTACTTC. The chain has TRBV20-1 and TRBJ2-7; 8 bases fit TRBD2. Losses at the gene ends were 7 bases for V and 2 bases for J; bases not matched to a gene: 7. The V gene's germline CDR1 is DFQATT and CDR2 SNEGSKA (reference sequence). The CDR3 extends over 13 amino acids.

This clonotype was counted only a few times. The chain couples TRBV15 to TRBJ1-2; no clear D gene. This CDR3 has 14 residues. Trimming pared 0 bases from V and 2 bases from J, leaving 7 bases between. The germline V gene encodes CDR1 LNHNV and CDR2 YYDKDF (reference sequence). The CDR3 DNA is TGTGCCACCAGCAGAGATTTGGGGAACTATGGCTACACCTTC. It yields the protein CATSRDLGNYGYTF.

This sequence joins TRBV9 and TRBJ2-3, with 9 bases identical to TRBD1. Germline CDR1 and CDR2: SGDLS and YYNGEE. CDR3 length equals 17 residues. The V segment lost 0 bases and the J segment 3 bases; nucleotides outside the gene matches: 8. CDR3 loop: CASSVAGQGIGTDTQYF. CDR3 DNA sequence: TGTGCCAGCAGCGTAGCTGGACAGGGGATAGGGACAGATACGCAGTATTTT.

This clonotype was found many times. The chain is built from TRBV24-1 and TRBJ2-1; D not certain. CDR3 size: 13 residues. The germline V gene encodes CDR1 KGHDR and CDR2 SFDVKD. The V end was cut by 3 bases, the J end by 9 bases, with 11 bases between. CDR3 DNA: TGTGCCACCAGTGATAGGGTCTGGGGTGAGCAGTTCTTC. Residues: CATSDRVWGEQFF.

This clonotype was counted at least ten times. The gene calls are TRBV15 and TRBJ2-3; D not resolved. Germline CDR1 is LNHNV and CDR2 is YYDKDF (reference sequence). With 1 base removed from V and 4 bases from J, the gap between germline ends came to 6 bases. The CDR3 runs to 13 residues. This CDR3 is CATSRGASDTQYF. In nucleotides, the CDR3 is TGTGCCACCAGCAGAGGAGCGTCAGATACGCAGTATTTT.

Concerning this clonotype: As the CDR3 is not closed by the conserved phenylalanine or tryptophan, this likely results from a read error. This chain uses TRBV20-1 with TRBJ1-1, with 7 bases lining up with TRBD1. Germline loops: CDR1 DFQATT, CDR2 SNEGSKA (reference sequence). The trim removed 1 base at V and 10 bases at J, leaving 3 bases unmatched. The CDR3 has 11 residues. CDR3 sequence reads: CSARGGDRAFL. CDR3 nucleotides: TGCAGTGCTAGAGGAGGGGACAGAGCTTTCTTG.

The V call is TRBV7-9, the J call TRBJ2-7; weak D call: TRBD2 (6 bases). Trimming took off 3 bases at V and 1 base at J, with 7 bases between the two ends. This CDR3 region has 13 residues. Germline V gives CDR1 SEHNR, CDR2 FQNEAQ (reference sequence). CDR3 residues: CASSFSGSYEQYF. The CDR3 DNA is TGTGCCAGCAGCTTTAGCGGATCCTACGAGCAGTACTTC. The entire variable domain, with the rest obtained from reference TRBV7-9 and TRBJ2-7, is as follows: DTGVSQNPRHKITKRGQNVTFRCDPISEHNRLYWYRQTLGQGPEFLTYFQNEAQLEKSRLLSDRFSAERPKGSFSTLEIQRTEQGDSAMYLCASSFSGSYEQYFGPGTRLTVT.

As DNA, the CDR3 is TGTGCCAGCAGTGAAAGGGACCGGTTGAGGGCCGAGCAGTACGTC. Translated: CASSERDRLRAEQYV. The chain has TRBV6-1 and TRBJ2-7, with D perhaps being TRBD1 or TRBD2 (5 bases each). V was cut by 2 bases and J by 6 bases, with 17 bases left in between. The germline V gene has CDR1 MNHNS and CDR2 SASEGT. The CDR3 is 15 amino acids.